The rows below give T cell receptor beta chains drawn from one sample of a study of identical twins. MiXCR, applied by TCRdb to the 5' RACE reads, yields one record per CDR3 protein. The table includes 1.5 million to 2 million distinct CDR3 sequences, under 35% detected once. Sequenced sample: cord blood. These receptors came from a newborn girl in good health. CDR3s include the opening cysteine and the closing phenylalanine or tryptophan. The order of the fields is CDR3 protein, CDR3 DNA, clone size, D gene, J gene, V gene. D genes are given only for firm matches. Expanded clones get a size class; other rows say once, few or many, or leave the size out.

cdr3_aa: CASSLDRASTDTQYF
cdr3_nt: TGCGCCAGCAGCTTGGACAGGGCTAGCACAGATACGCAGTATTTT
clone_size: many
d_call: -
j_call: TRBJ2-3
v_call: TRBV5-1

cdr3_aa: CSAKGQLHTDTQYF
cdr3_nt: TGCAGTGCTAAGGGACAGTTGCACACAGATACGCAGTATTTT
clone_size: -
d_call: TRBD1
j_call: TRBJ2-3
v_call: TRBV20-1

cdr3_aa: CASSLSGTGWDTIYF
cdr3_nt: TGTGCCAGCAGTTTATCCGGGACAGGGTGGGACACCATATATTTT
clone_size: few
d_call: TRBD1
j_call: TRBJ1-3
v_call: TRBV28

cdr3_aa: CSAPGQGARGYTF
cdr3_nt: TGCAGTGCTCCGGGACAGGGGGCGCGTGGCTACACCTTC
clone_size: few
d_call: TRBD1
j_call: TRBJ1-2
v_call: TRBV20-1

cdr3_aa: CASGLSPQGEAFF
cdr3_nt: TGTGCTAGTGGTTTGTCTCCACAGGGAGAAGCTTTCTTT
clone_size: -
d_call: -
j_call: TRBJ1-1
v_call: TRBV12-5

cdr3_aa: CASSYLTALGQAYGYTF
cdr3_nt: TGTGCCAGCAGCTACCTTACCGCTTTAGGACAGGCGTATGGCTACACCTTC
clone_size: -
d_call: TRBD1
j_call: TRBJ1-2
v_call: TRBV27

cdr3_aa: CSAGPPLYGYTF
cdr3_nt: TGCAGTGCTGGCCCCCCTCTCTATGGCTACACCTTC
clone_size: few
d_call: -
j_call: TRBJ1-2
v_call: TRBV20-1

cdr3_aa: CASSRTSAGGLVEQYF
cdr3_nt: TGTGCCAGCAGCCGCACGTCAGCGGGAGGGCTCGTCGAGCAGTACTTC
clone_size: few
d_call: TRBD2
j_call: TRBJ2-7
v_call: TRBV11-2

cdr3_aa: CAISDSCEQYF
cdr3_nt: TGTGCCATCAGTGACTCCTGCGAGCAGTACTTC
clone_size: few
d_call: -
j_call: TRBJ2-7
v_call: TRBV10-3

cdr3_aa: CSGRDSSYNEQFF
cdr3_nt: TGCAGCGGCCGGGACAGCTCCTACAATGAGCAGTTCTTC
clone_size: many
d_call: TRBD1
j_call: TRBJ2-1
v_call: TRBV29-1

cdr3_aa: CASSLTPESNEKLFF
cdr3_nt: TGTGCCAGCAGCCTAACACCGGAATCTAATGAAAAACTGTTTTTT
clone_size: few
d_call: -
j_call: TRBJ1-4
v_call: TRBV9

cdr3_aa: CASRDPAGHEQYF
cdr3_nt: TGTGCCAGCAGGGACCCGGCGGGCCACGAGCAGTACTTC
clone_size: few
d_call: -
j_call: TRBJ2-7
v_call: TRBV25-1

cdr3_aa: CASSDSSGTSNEQFF
cdr3_nt: TGTGCCAGCAGCGACAGCTCCGGGACTAGCAATGAGCAGTTCTTC
clone_size: few
d_call: TRBD2
j_call: TRBJ2-1
v_call: TRBV4-2

cdr3_aa: CSARPGPGLPYNEQYF
cdr3_nt: TGCAGTGCTAGACCTGGACCGGGACTCCCCTACAATGAGCAGTACTTC
clone_size: once
d_call: -
j_call: TRBJ2-7
v_call: TRBV20-1

cdr3_aa: CSARDRSPPGDYGYTF
cdr3_nt: TGCAGTGCTAGAGATAGGTCCCCCCCCGGGGACTATGGCTACACCTTC
clone_size: -
d_call: -
j_call: TRBJ1-2
v_call: TRBV20-1

cdr3_aa: CASSLVGAGTGGELFF
cdr3_nt: TGTGCCAGCAGTTTGGTTGGGGCGGGAACAGGCGGGGAGCTGTTTTTT
clone_size: -
d_call: -
j_call: TRBJ2-2
v_call: TRBV27

cdr3_aa: CSARPAGGPWNTDTQYF
cdr3_nt: TGCAGTGCTAGGCCTGCGGGAGGGCCGTGGAATACAGATACGCAGTATTTT
clone_size: few
d_call: TRBD2
j_call: TRBJ2-3
v_call: TRBV20-1

cdr3_aa: CSAVASTRGSEQYF
cdr3_nt: TGCAGTGCTGTGGCTTCGACTAGGGGCTCCGAGCAGTACTTC
clone_size: -
d_call: -
j_call: TRBJ2-7
v_call: TRBV20-1

cdr3_aa: CASSQAGLSTDEQFF
cdr3_nt: TGCGCCAGCAGCCAGGCGGGGCTCTCGACGGATGAGCAGTTCTTC
clone_size: -
d_call: -
j_call: TRBJ2-1
v_call: TRBV4-1

cdr3_aa: CSARDEGQGSPLHF
cdr3_nt: TGCAGTGCTAGAGATGAGGGACAGGGTTCACCCCTCCACTTT
clone_size: -
d_call: TRBD1
j_call: TRBJ1-6
v_call: TRBV20-1

cdr3_aa: CASSSQGVGNYGYTF
cdr3_nt: TGTGCCAGCAGCTCCCAGGGTGTGGGTAACTATGGCTACACCTTC
clone_size: few
d_call: -
j_call: TRBJ1-2
v_call: TRBV7-2

cdr3_aa: CAGKRTAQETQYF
cdr3_nt: TGCGCCGGCAAACGGACAGCACAAGAGACCCAGTACTTC
clone_size: -
d_call: -
j_call: TRBJ2-5
v_call: TRBV5-1

cdr3_aa: CASSIPGTGKETQYF
cdr3_nt: TGTGCCAGCAGCATTCCCGGGACAGGGAAAGAGACCCAGTACTTC
clone_size: -
d_call: TRBD1
j_call: TRBJ2-5
v_call: TRBV28

cdr3_aa: CAISESKTNTEAFF
cdr3_nt: TGTGCCATCAGTGAGTCGAAGACGAACACTGAAGCTTTCTTT
clone_size: -
d_call: -
j_call: TRBJ1-1
v_call: TRBV10-3

cdr3_aa: CAISGGLAGFEQFF
cdr3_nt: TGTGCCATCAGTGGGGGACTAGCGGGGTTTGAGCAGTTCTTC
clone_size: -
d_call: TRBD2
j_call: TRBJ2-1
v_call: TRBV10-3

cdr3_aa: CASSTRTTTYEQYF
cdr3_nt: TGTGCCAGCAGCACCAGGACAACTACCTACGAGCAGTACTTC
clone_size: few
d_call: -
j_call: TRBJ2-7
v_call: TRBV13

cdr3_aa: CASSPRPPGGETQYF
cdr3_nt: TGTGCCAGCAGTCCCCGTCCTCCGGGGGGAGAGACCCAGTACTTC
clone_size: -
d_call: TRBD2
j_call: TRBJ2-5
v_call: TRBV6-1

cdr3_aa: CSALAGNYNEQFF
cdr3_nt: TGCAGTGCTCTAGCGGGAAATTACAATGAGCAGTTCTTC
clone_size: few
d_call: TRBD2
j_call: TRBJ2-1
v_call: TRBV20-1

cdr3_aa: CSAREAGGEQYF
cdr3_nt: TGCAGTGCTAGAGAAGCGGGAGGCGAGCAGTACTTC
clone_size: few
d_call: TRBD2
j_call: TRBJ2-7
v_call: TRBV20-1

cdr3_aa: CASSSAGLFNYGYTF
cdr3_nt: TGCGCCAGCAGCTCCGCGGGACTTTTTAACTATGGCTACACCTTC
clone_size: -
d_call: -
j_call: TRBJ1-2
v_call: TRBV5-1

cdr3_aa: CASSLKWGAGEQYF
cdr3_nt: TGCGCCAGCAGCCTAAAGTGGGGGGCAGGGGAGCAGTACTTC
clone_size: -
d_call: -
j_call: TRBJ2-7
v_call: TRBV4-1

cdr3_aa: CASSVGGEFNSPLHF
cdr3_nt: TGTGCCAGCAGCGTAGGGGGGGAGTTCAATTCACCCCTCCACTTT
clone_size: -
d_call: -
j_call: TRBJ1-6
v_call: TRBV9

cdr3_aa: CASSVGAKSSYNEQFF
cdr3_nt: TGTGCCAGCAGCGTCGGGGCCAAGAGCTCCTACAATGAGCAGTTCTTC
clone_size: many
d_call: -
j_call: TRBJ2-1
v_call: TRBV9

cdr3_aa: CASRGSGRVATDTQYF
cdr3_nt: TGTGCCAGCAGGGGTAGCGGGAGGGTAGCAACAGATACGCAGTATTTT
clone_size: few
d_call: TRBD2
j_call: TRBJ2-3
v_call: TRBV6-5

cdr3_aa: CASSFGHLNNEKLFF
cdr3_nt: TGTGCCAGCAGTTTCGGTCACCTTAATAATGAAAAACTGTTTTTT
clone_size: -
d_call: -
j_call: TRBJ1-4
v_call: TRBV28

cdr3_aa: CASSQWGYSPLHF
cdr3_nt: TGTGCCAGCAGTCAATGGGGGTATTCACCCCTCCACTTT
clone_size: -
d_call: -
j_call: TRBJ1-6
v_call: TRBV6-6

cdr3_aa: CAWPPGATNEKLFF
cdr3_nt: TGTGCCTGGCCCCCGGGTGCAACTAATGAAAAACTGTTTTTT
clone_size: -
d_call: -
j_call: TRBJ1-4
v_call: TRBV30

cdr3_aa: CASSFGTSGEQYF
cdr3_nt: TGTGCCAGCAGCTTCGGGACTAGCGGAGAGCAGTACTTC
clone_size: many
d_call: TRBD2
j_call: TRBJ2-7
v_call: TRBV12-3/TRBV12-4

cdr3_aa: CSARLPLYYGYTF
cdr3_nt: TGCAGTGCTAGGCTCCCTCTTTACTATGGCTACACCTTC
clone_size: -
d_call: -
j_call: TRBJ1-2
v_call: TRBV20-1

cdr3_aa: CASSPIPAGPNTGELFF
cdr3_nt: TGTGCCAGCAGCCCCATCCCAGCGGGGCCGAACACCGGGGAGCTGTTTTTT
clone_size: -
d_call: TRBD2
j_call: TRBJ2-2
v_call: TRBV7-6

cdr3_aa: CASSQGPIAGEVPDTQYF
cdr3_nt: TGTGCCAGCAGCCAAGGACCCATAGCGGGAGAGGTCCCAGATACGCAGTATTTT
clone_size: -
d_call: TRBD2
j_call: TRBJ2-3
v_call: TRBV4-2

cdr3_aa: CASSLLATSYEQYF
cdr3_nt: TGTGCCAGCAGTTTACTAGCTACCTCCTACGAGCAGTACTTC
clone_size: -
d_call: -
j_call: TRBJ2-7
v_call: TRBV27

cdr3_aa: CAWTLAGGPSKNIQYF
cdr3_nt: TGTGCCTGGACTCTAGCGGGGGGGCCTTCCAAAAACATTCAGTACTTC
clone_size: -
d_call: TRBD2
j_call: TRBJ2-4
v_call: TRBV30

cdr3_aa: CASSQDGLAGGPRTDTQYF
cdr3_nt: TGTGCCAGCAGCCAAGATGGGCTAGCGGGAGGGCCGCGCACAGATACGCAGTATTTT
clone_size: few
d_call: TRBD2
j_call: TRBJ2-3
v_call: TRBV4-2

cdr3_aa: CASSLGTGDSYEQYF
cdr3_nt: TGTGCCAGCAGTTTAGGGACAGGGGACTCCTACGAGCAGTACTTC
clone_size: many
d_call: TRBD1
j_call: TRBJ2-7
v_call: TRBV12-3/TRBV12-4

cdr3_aa: CASSPTGGPTDTQYF
cdr3_nt: TGTGCCAGCTCACCGACGGGGGGACCAACAGATACGCAGTATTTT
clone_size: -
d_call: TRBD2
j_call: TRBJ2-3
v_call: TRBV18

cdr3_aa: CASSVQGGHSPLHF
cdr3_nt: TGTGCCAGCAGTGTTCAGGGCGGGCATTCACCCCTCCACTTT
clone_size: -
d_call: -
j_call: TRBJ1-6
v_call: TRBV2

cdr3_aa: CASSVWGLAVRNGQYF
cdr3_nt: TGTGCCAGCAGTGTATGGGGACTAGCGGTCCGGAACGGGCAGTACTTC
clone_size: -
d_call: TRBD2
j_call: TRBJ2-7
v_call: TRBV28

cdr3_aa: CATREDREQYF
cdr3_nt: TGTGCCACCAGGGAGGATCGGGAGCAGTACTTC
clone_size: -
d_call: -
j_call: TRBJ2-4
v_call: TRBV27

cdr3_aa: CAVLDSYEQYF
cdr3_nt: TGTGCCGTCCTGGACTCCTACGAGCAGTACTTC
clone_size: -
d_call: -
j_call: TRBJ2-7
v_call: TRBV6-1

cdr3_aa: CASSSTVLTEGDYEQYF
cdr3_nt: TGTGCCAGCAGTTCCACCGTACTGACAGAGGGCGACTACGAGCAGTACTTC
clone_size: many
d_call: -
j_call: TRBJ2-7
v_call: TRBV12-3/TRBV12-4

cdr3_aa: CASSQELVSYNEQYF
cdr3_nt: TGTGCCAGCAGCCAAGAACTAGTTTCCTACAATGAGCAGTACTTC
clone_size: -
d_call: -
j_call: TRBJ2-7
v_call: TRBV3-1

cdr3_aa: CASSLDLGQGPTSYYTF
cdr3_nt: TGTGCCAGCAGCTTAGACCTAGGACAGGGCCCCACTAGTTACTACACCTTC
clone_size: -
d_call: TRBD1
j_call: TRBJ1-2
v_call: TRBV7-2

cdr3_aa: CASSEAPQDYGYTF
cdr3_nt: TGTGCCAGCAGTGAAGCCCCACAGGACTATGGCTACACCTTC
clone_size: few
d_call: -
j_call: TRBJ1-2
v_call: TRBV6-1

cdr3_aa: CASSLAGGLSNEQYF
cdr3_nt: TGTGCCAGCAGCTTAGCGGGGGGCCTCAGCAATGAGCAGTACTTC
clone_size: -
d_call: -
j_call: TRBJ2-7
v_call: TRBV7-2

cdr3_aa: CASSRQTGTGELFF
cdr3_nt: TGTGCCAGCAGCCGACAGACGGGCACCGGGGAGCTGTTTTTT
clone_size: -
d_call: -
j_call: TRBJ2-2
v_call: TRBV6-2/TRBV6-3

cdr3_aa: CASSSAVGEAFF
cdr3_nt: TGTGCCAGCAGCTCAGCCGTGGGGGAAGCTTTCTTT
clone_size: -
d_call: -
j_call: TRBJ1-1
v_call: TRBV7-9